This T cell receptor beta chain was identified during a study of response to subunit inactivated influenza vaccine. The study's findings and limits: Authors suggested few new T cells are recruited by each seasonal influenza vaccination.

MiXCR, applied by TCRdb to the RT-PCR reads, yields one record per CDR3 protein. The sample consists of some 850,000 distinct CDR3 sequences, about 18% of them appearing once. A note on this clonotype: As yet, its antigen is unknown.

With 2 bases clipped from V and 3 bases from J, the junction kept 11 bases outside the gene matches. CDR3 length: 16 amino acids. Germline V gene data show CDR1 as DFQATT and CDR2 as SNEGSKA (reference sequence). This receptor was obtained from a man aged 45-60 years who received an inactivated influenza vaccine. Sequences were derived from PBMCs from blood, sampled 5 to 6 days after vaccination. The genes are TRBV20-1 and TRBJ2-7; 9 bases agree with TRBD1. CDR3 bases: TGCAGTGCTAGAAGGGGGACGACAGGGGGTAACTACGAGCAGTACTTC. Its protein is CSARRGTTGGNYEQYF.